This T cell receptor (beta chain) was identified in a study of blood T cells in healthy people across ages. This CDR3 spans 14 amino acids. Germline V gene lookup returns CDR1 MDHEN and CDR2 SYDVKM. Total RNA extraction produced at least 5.5 micrograms (per sample) for the study. Together with a sample-barcoded 5' primer, a J-beta primer mix was included in a second PCR lasting roughly 6 to 12 cycles. TCRdb independently ran MiXCR on the 5' RACE reads; one entry per CDR3 protein. The repertoire consists of 790,000 or so distinct CDR3 sequences, with around three fifths occurring once and the leading ten covering roughly 24%.

The sequenced sample consisted of blood. The TCR was taken from a man aged 35 to 55 in good health. The chain has TRBV28 and TRBJ2-7, with D tentatively TRBD1 (6 bases). The DNA end lines up better with TRBJ2-4; the J call may be wrong. The CDR3 region is CASRAGFRGNIQYF. Written as DNA, the CDR3 is TGTGCCAGCAGGGCCGGTTTCAGGGGAAACATTCAGTACTTC.